The next 28 T cell receptor beta chains were all read from a single sample in a study of T cell responses to AZD1222 COVID-19 vaccine. The data were produced by immunoSEQ multiplex PCR, yet TCRdb's version contains in-frame clones alone and is incomplete. Of about 130,000 clones listed, around nine tenths are singletons. The sequenced sample was peripheral blood, obtained 28 days after the second AZD1222 dose. The receptor set was obtained from an adult who received the AZD1222 COVID-19 vaccine.

J is TRBJ1-1 and V is TRBV11-2, with unresolved D. The CDR3 loop spans 11 amino acids. The germline V gene has CDR1 SGHAT and CDR2 FQNNGV. V dropped 1 base and J dropped 5 bases, with 2 bases sitting between them. The CDR3 sequence: CASSLGTEAFF. In DNA, the CDR3 is TGTGCCAGCAGCTTAGGTACTGAAGCTTTCTTT.

The chain uses TRBV24-1 and TRBJ2-1, with D tentatively TRBD1 (5 bases). Germline V gene lookup returns CDR1 KGHDR and CDR2 SFDVKD. The CDR3 extends over 14 amino acids. V lost 5 bases to trimming and J lost 9 bases, with 16 bases between them. The CDR3 nucleotides read TGTGCCACCAGTGCCCTAGACAGTCCCTCTGAGCAGTTCTTC. Translated, it gives CATSALDSPSEQFF.

CDR3 bases: TGTGCCAGCAGCGAGGGACGGCTCTACAATGAGCAGTTCTTC. Its protein is CASSEGRLYNEQFF. V gene TRBV11-1 combines with J gene TRBJ2-1; D is possibly TRBD1 or TRBD2 (5 bases each). The germline V and J ends were trimmed by 5 bases and 3 bases, with 11 bases remaining between them. The CDR3 runs 14 residues. Per germline, CDR1 SGHAT and CDR2 FQDESV (reference sequence).

As for this clone: This CDR3 is missing its conserved last phenylalanine or tryptophan, likely due to a read error. No DNA is shown, since the ends of the CDR3 on it are uncertain; the CDR3 is the one TCRdb lists. The J gene is TRBJ2-3, the V gene TRBV6-2 or TRBV6-3; the table's D call TRBD2 went unverified against the DNA. Both ends counted, the CDR3 spans 12 residues. Germline loops: CDR1 MNHEY, CDR2 SVGEGT. The CDR3 is CASSYSSSGGSL.

This clone was detected only once. V is TRBV7-9 and J is TRBJ1-5; maybe TRBD1 (5 bases). Trimming took off 2 bases at V and 0 bases at J, with 8 bases between the two ends. Germline V gives CDR1 SEHNR, CDR2 FQNEAQ (reference sequence). The CDR3 extends over 15 amino acids. CDR3 sequence: CASSLLGGSNQPQHF. The DNA of the CDR3 is TGTGCCAGCAGCTTACTCGGGGGTAGCAATCAGCCCCAGCATTTT.

The rearrangement uses TRBV18 and TRBJ1-4, with D unresolved. CDR3 size: 14 residues. Germline loops: CDR1 KGHSH, CDR2 LQKENI. Deletions cut 2 bases from V and 8 bases from J, with 12 bases between. The CDR3 loop reads CASSPATGEEKLFF. As DNA, the CDR3 is TGTGCCAGCTCACCAGCAACCGGGGAGGAAAAACTGTTTTTT. The full variable domain, in which reference TRBV18 and TRBJ1-4 provide the parts outside the CDR3, is NAGVMQNPRHLVRRRGQEARLRCSPMKGHSHVYWYRQLPEEGLKFMVYLQKENIIDESGMPKERFSAEFPKEGPSILRIQQVVRGDSAAYFCASSPATGEEKLFFGSGTQLSVL.

This chain connects TRBV13 to TRBJ2-7; the D gene is possibly TRBD1 (8 bases). CDR3 length: 14 residues. V lost 4 bases and J lost 4, with 14 bases in between. Germline CDR1 PRHDT, CDR2 FYEKMQ (reference sequence). DNA of the CDR3: TGTGCCAGCAGCTACAGGGGGGGAAGATACGAGCAGTACTTC. The encoded protein is CASSYRGGRYEQYF.

The V call is TRBV27, the J call TRBJ2-5; 9 bases agree with TRBD2. CDR3 length: 14 residues. J was trimmed by 5 bases and V by 8 bases; bases with no gene match: 9. The germline V gene has CDR1 MNHEY and CDR2 SMNVEV (reference sequence). In DNA, the CDR3 is TGTGCCAGCTCAAGGCGGGGGGGCCTGGAGACCCAGTACTTC. This translates into CASSRRGGLETQYF.

This chain links TRBV28 with TRBJ2-7, with D possibly being TRBD1 (6 bases). With 5 bases removed from V and 6 bases from J, the gap between germline ends came to 11 bases. The germline gives CDR1 MDHEN, CDR2 SYDVKM. The CDR3 extends over 12 amino acids. CDR3 DNA: TGTGCCAGCAGTACAGGGCCTATCGAGCAGTACTTC. It encodes CASSTGPIEQYF.

This clone was seen a few times. The chain recombines TRBV29-1 with TRBJ2-1; 7 nucleotides align to TRBD2. The CDR3 consists of 15 residues. Germline V gives CDR1 SQVTM, CDR2 ANQGSEA. J was trimmed by 0 bases and V by 3 bases; bases with no gene match: 5. In DNA, the CDR3 is TGCAGCGTTGAGGGGCGGGAGAGCTCCTACAATGAGCAGTTCTTC. This encodes CSVEGRESSYNEQFF.

The CDR3 spells CASSPQTDSTPQHF. The CDR3, as DNA: TGTGCCAGCAGCCCCCAAACGGACAGCACGCCCCAGCATTTT. V and J are TRBV7-2 and TRBJ1-5; D possibly corresponds to TRBD1 (6 bases). Trimming shortened V by 5 bases and J by 9 bases, and 17 bases separated the two germline ends. The CDR3 covers 14 residues. Germline CDR1 reads SGHTA; CDR2 reads FQGNSA.

The chain is built from TRBV7-2 and TRBJ1-6; no firm D call. V lost 5 bases to trimming and J lost 6 bases, with 20 bases between them. The CDR3 extends over 17 amino acids. Germline V gene sequence: CDR1 SGHTA, CDR2 FQGNSA. Written as DNA, the CDR3 is TGTGCCAGCAGCCCCCGTACGTCCGGTGGGGTTAATTCACCCCTCCACTTT. The encoded protein is CASSPRTSGGVNSPLHF.

V gene TRBV5-3 combines with J gene TRBJ1-1; maybe TRBD1 (5 bases). TRBV5-3 is marked as an open reading frame, function uncertain. The V and J ends lost 2 bases and 4 bases respectively, with 18 bases between them. CDR3 length: 16 amino acids. CDR3 residues: CARSFETVGRGTEAFF. The CDR3 DNA is TGTGCCAGAAGCTTCGAAACGGTTGGAAGGGGCACTGAAGCTTTCTTT.

V gene TRBV14 combines with J gene TRBJ2-3; the match to TRBD2 covers 8 bases. The length of the CDR3 is 13 residues. Germline-derived CDR1 and CDR2 are SGHDN and FVKESK. Trimming at V came to 4 bases and at J to 8 bases, leaving 5 bases not matched to a gene. The CDR3 protein is CASSLRGGSTQYF. In DNA, the CDR3 is TGTGCCAGCAGCCTACGGGGGGGCTCTACGCAGTATTTT. The full variable domain, in which reference TRBV14 and TRBJ2-3 provide the parts outside the CDR3, is EAGVTQFPSHSVIEKGQTVTLRCDPISGHDNLYWYRRVMGKEIKFLLHFVKESKQDESGMPNNRFLAERTGGTYSTLKVQPAELEDSGVYFCASSLRGGSTQYFGPGTRLTVL.

This chain links TRBV7-2 with TRBJ1-2; D is unresolved. V lost 2 bases and J lost 1, with 8 bases in between. The CDR3 is 14 residues long. Germline V gene data show CDR1 as SGHTA and CDR2 as FQGNSA. The CDR3 DNA reads TGTGCCAGCAGCTTACGCAAACTTAACTATGGCTACACCTTC. Its protein is CASSLRKLNYGYTF.

This clone was seen just once. DNA of the CDR3: TGTGCCAGCAGTTACTCCCGGACAGATACCGGGGAGCTGTTTTTT. It encodes CASSYSRTDTGELFF. The rearrangement links TRBV6-2 or TRBV6-3 to TRBJ2-2; possibly TRBD1 for D (6 bases). From germline, CDR1 is MNHEY and CDR2 SVGEGT. V was trimmed by 0 bases and J by 5 bases, leaving 10 bases between them. The CDR3 spans 15 residues.

J is TRBJ2-5 and V is TRBV30; possible D gene TRBD1, 6 bases. The CDR3 extends over 16 amino acids. The germline V gene encodes CDR1 GTSNPN and CDR2 SVGIG (reference sequence). Trimming shortened V by 3 bases and J by 2 bases, and 19 bases separated the two germline ends. In DNA form, the CDR3 reads TGTGCCTGGAGGGAACCTATCGGGACACAACAAGAGACCCAGTACTTC. Translated, it gives CAWREPIGTQQETQYF.

The chain combines TRBV10-3 with TRBJ2-7, with 11 nucleotides matching TRBD1. The CDR3 covers 19 residues. V lost 6 bases to trimming and J lost 0 bases; unmatched junction nucleotides: 16. Per germline, CDR1 ENHRY and CDR2 SYGVKD. The CDR3 sequence: CAIRAGTGGTQASSYEQYF. In nucleotides, the CDR3 is TGTGCCATCAGGGCCGGGACAGGGGGGACTCAGGCGAGCTCCTACGAGCAGTACTTC.

CDR3: CAISERIEQYF. For the CDR3, the DNA is TGTGCCATCAGTGAGCGAATCGAGCAGTACTTC. The V call is TRBV10-3, the J call TRBJ2-7; D remains ambiguous. Trimming took off 2 bases at V and 6 bases at J, with 5 bases between the two ends. Germline CDR1 and CDR2: ENHRY and SYGVKD. This CDR3 contains 11 residues.

The rearrangement links TRBV27 to TRBJ1-6; 7 bases match TRBD1. Germline CDR1 MNHEY, CDR2 SMNVEV (reference sequence). Trimming took 7 bases from V and 9 from J; bases not matched to a gene: 9. The CDR3 has 14 residues. CDR3 in amino acids: CASNTGTVASPLHF. The CDR3 bases are TGTGCCAGCAACACCGGGACAGTCGCTTCACCCCTCCACTTT.

CDR3 coding DNA: TGTGCCAGCCCCCCGGGGGTAGAAATCGAGACCCAGTACTTC. As protein: CASPPGVEIETQYF. This chain joins TRBV18 and TRBJ2-5; tentative D call: TRBD2 (6 bases). The CDR3 has 14 residues. V lost 8 bases, J lost 5 bases, and 18 bases lay in between. CDR1 and CDR2 from the germline V gene are KGHSH and LQKENI.

This clone was counted a single time. The chain recombines TRBV2 with TRBJ2-4, with D possibly called TRBD1 or TRBD2 (7 bases each). Trimming removed 7 bases at V and 1 base at J, with 11 bases between. CDR1 is SNHLY and CDR2 is FYNNEI in the germline V gene. CDR3 size: 14 residues. The CDR3 bases are TGTGCCAGCAACCAGGGGGGGGCCAAAAACATTCAGTACTTC. Its protein is CASNQGGAKNIQYF.

The chain combines TRBV2 with TRBJ1-4; maybe TRBD1 (5 bases). The germline gives CDR1 SNHLY, CDR2 FYNNEI. Trimming pared 2 bases from V and 5 bases from J, leaving 12 bases between. This CDR3 is built from 15 residues. CDR3 protein: CASSENRGENEKLFF. The CDR3 DNA sequence: TGTGCCAGCAGTGAAAACCGGGGGGAGAATGAAAAACTGTTTTTT.

This clone is a singleton in its sample. The chain couples TRBV30 to TRBJ2-2; TRBD2 might be the D (7 bases). The CDR3 loop spans 15 amino acids. The germline CDR1 and CDR2 sequences are GTSNPN and SVGIG (reference sequence). The V end was cut by 6 bases, the J end by 4 bases, with 18 bases between. CDR3 protein: CACLIGGGLTGELFF. In DNA, the CDR3 is TGTGCCTGCCTCATAGGGGGGGGCCTCACCGGGGAGCTGTTTTTT.

The rearrangement uses TRBV6-1 and TRBJ1-4; D gene ambiguous. Germline lookup yields CDR1 MNHNS and CDR2 SASEGT. CDR3 length: 15 residues. Trimming cost V 0 bases and J 10 bases, with 15 bases left between them. CDR3 coding DNA: TGTGCCAGCAGTGAAGCTCGGGGTTCGGGCGGAAAACTGTTTTTT. Amino acid sequence: CASSEARGSGGKLFF.

The chain combines TRBV7-6 with TRBJ2-1; weak D call: TRBD2 (5 bases). Trimming cost V 0 bases and J 3 bases, with 6 bases left between them. The CDR3 extends over 14 amino acids. Germline-derived CDR1 and CDR2 are SGHVS and FNYEAQ. CDR3 loop: CASSLASDYNEQFF. The CDR3 bases are TGTGCCAGCAGCTTAGCTAGCGACTACAATGAGCAGTTCTTC.

The chain combines TRBV3-1 (or the pseudogene TRBV3-2) with TRBJ2-7; 7 nucleotides agree with TRBD2. The V gene end was trimmed by 1 base and the J gene end by 6 bases; junction bases not matched to a gene: 0. Germline CDR1 reads LGHDT; CDR2 reads YNNKEL (reference sequence). The CDR3 length is 12 residues. DNA of the CDR3: TGTGCCAGCAGCCAAGGGGGGGGCGAGCAGTACTTC. Translation gives CASSQGGGEQYF.

J is TRBJ2-7 and V is TRBV5-1, with 7 nucleotides matching TRBD2. Trimming took 0 bases from V and 5 from J; bases not matched to a gene: 29. The CDR3 length is 22 residues. Germline lookup yields CDR1 SGHRS and CDR2 YFSETQ. The CDR3 sequence is CASSLAPPSVAIWEGAANEQYF. The CDR3 DNA reads TGCGCCAGCAGCTTGGCACCCCCCTCGGTGGCAATTTGGGAGGGAGCGGCCAACGAGCAGTACTTC.